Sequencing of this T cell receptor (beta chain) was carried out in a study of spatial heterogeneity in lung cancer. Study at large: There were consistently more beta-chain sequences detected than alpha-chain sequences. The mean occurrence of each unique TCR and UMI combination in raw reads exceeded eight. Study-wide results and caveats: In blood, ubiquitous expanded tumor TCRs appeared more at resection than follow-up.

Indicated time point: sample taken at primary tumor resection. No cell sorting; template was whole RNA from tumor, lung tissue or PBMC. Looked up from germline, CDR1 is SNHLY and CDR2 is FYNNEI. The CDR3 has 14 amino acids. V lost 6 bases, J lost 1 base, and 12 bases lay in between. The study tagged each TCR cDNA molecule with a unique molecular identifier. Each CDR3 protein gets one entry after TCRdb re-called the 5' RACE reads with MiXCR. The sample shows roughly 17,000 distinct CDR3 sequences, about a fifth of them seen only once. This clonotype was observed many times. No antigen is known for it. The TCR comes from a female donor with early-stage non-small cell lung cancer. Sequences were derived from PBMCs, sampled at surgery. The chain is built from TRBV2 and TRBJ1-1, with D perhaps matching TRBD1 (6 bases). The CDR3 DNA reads TGTGCCAGCAGACGCGACAGGACGAACACTGAAGCTTTCTTT. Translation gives CASRRDRTNTEAFF.